These 28 T cell receptor beta chains were sequenced from one sample in a study of T-cell reconstitution after alpha-beta-depleted transplantation in children. For TCRbeta, the library was prepared with unique molecular identifiers. TCRdb passed the PCR reads through MiXCR, listing each CDR3 protein once. This sample has some 600,000 distinct CDR3 sequences; 10% to 15% occur once, and the top ten carry approximately 2%. The sequenced sample was PBMCs, mostly from graft donor cells, obtained 360 days after TCRalphabeta/CD19-depleted stem cell transplant. The receptors were sampled from a male patient younger than 18 who had a stem cell transplant for acute myeloid leukemia, so the T cells may come from the graft donor.

This clonotype was detected ten times or more. The chain joins TRBV24-1 to TRBJ1-4, with D possibly being TRBD1 (5 bases). Looked up from germline, CDR1 is KGHDR and CDR2 is SFDVKD. V was cut by 4 bases and J by 8 bases, with 13 bases left in between. The CDR3 covers 14 residues. CDR3 nucleotide sequence: TGTGCCACCAGTGACCCGGGACGTGGAGAAAAACTGTTTTTT. Encoded protein: CATSDPGRGEKLFF.

This clonotype was seen a few times. V and J are TRBV30 and TRBJ1-1, with unresolved D. The CDR3 consists of 12 residues. CDR1 and CDR2 from the germline V gene are GTSNPN and SVGIG (reference sequence). Trimming took off 1 base at V and 1 base at J, with 4 bases between the two ends. CDR3 amino acids: CAWSGGNTEAFF. CDR3 coding DNA: TGTGCCTGGAGTGGCGGGAACACTGAAGCTTTCTTT. Drawing the rest from reference TRBV30 and TRBJ1-1, the complete variable domain is SQTIHQWPATLVQPVGSPLSLECTVEGTSNPNLYWYRQAAGRGLQLLFYSVGIGQISSEVPQNLSASRPQDRQFILSSKKLLLSDSGFYLCAWSGGNTEAFFGQGTRLTVV.

In the case of this clonotype: A much more abundant neighbour one base away suggests this may be a read error. J is TRBJ2-7 and V is TRBV7-9; no definite D call. The germline V gene has CDR1 SEHNR and CDR2 FQNEAQ (reference sequence). CDR3 length: 14 residues. V dropped 1 base and J dropped 3 bases, with 10 bases sitting between them. The CDR3 DNA follows: TGTGCCAGCAGCTTAGGCAGGTCCAACTACGAGCAGTACTTC. This sequence encodes CASSLGRSNYEQYF.

The chain is built from TRBV7-3 and TRBJ2-5; perhaps TRBD1 as D (6 bases). From germline, CDR1 is SGHTA and CDR2 FQGTGA. CDR3 length equals 15 residues. Trimming removed 5 bases at V and 5 bases at J, with 18 bases between. CDR3 DNA sequence: TGTGCCAGCAGCGATAGGGGGAGAGGAGAGGAGACCCAGTACTTC. Residues: CASSDRGRGEETQYF.

This clonotype appeared many times. This sequence joins TRBV28 and TRBJ2-1, with D possibly being TRBD2 (6 bases). Germline V CDR1 and CDR2: MDHEN, SYDVKM. This CDR3 region has 15 residues. V lost 6 bases and J 4 bases, leaving 16 bases between the germline ends. CDR3 sequence: CASRIGRFRYNEQFF. The CDR3, as DNA: TGTGCCAGCAGGATCGGGAGATTTAGATACAATGAGCAGTTCTTC.

J is TRBJ1-2 and V is TRBV29-1; D is perhaps TRBD1 (5 bases). V was pared by 3 bases and J by 4 bases, with 12 bases between. Per the germline V gene, CDR1 is SQVTM and CDR2 is ANQGSEA. This CDR3 has 13 residues. The CDR3 DNA is TGCAGCGTTGAGGGCAGGGAGACCTATGGCTACACCTTC. Residues: CSVEGRETYGYTF.

This rearrangement joins TRBV7-2 to TRBJ2-5; no clear D gene. From germline, CDR1 is SGHTA and CDR2 FQGNSA. Deletions cut 1 base from V and 2 bases from J, with 11 bases between. The CDR3 is 15 amino acids. The CDR3 loop reads CASSLVGLGQETQYF. The CDR3 region has the DNA TGTGCCAGCAGCTTAGTAGGGCTAGGACAAGAGACCCAGTACTTC.

This clonotype was seen a few times. J is TRBJ2-5 and V is TRBV20-1, with D unresolved. Germline V gene data show CDR1 as DFQATT and CDR2 as SNEGSKA (reference sequence). The CDR3 runs to 15 residues. V was pared by 5 bases and J by 1 base, with 17 bases between. The CDR3 reads CSASPFLWGQETQYF. Written as DNA, the CDR3 is TGCAGTGCTTCCCCTTTTCTTTGGGGCCAAGAGACCCAGTACTTC.

This clonotype was detected many times. The chain's CDR3 is CSVSIGGTYQETQYF. The CDR3 DNA sequence: TGCAGCGTTTCGATCGGCGGGACTTACCAAGAGACCCAGTACTTC. This rearrangement joins TRBV29-1 to TRBJ2-5; D may be TRBD2 (6 bases). CDR3 length: 15 residues. Germline V CDR1 and CDR2: SQVTM, ANQGSEA. The germline V and J ends were trimmed by 5 bases and 0 bases, with 16 bases remaining between them.

The V and J genes are TRBV12-3 or TRBV12-4 and TRBJ1-1; TRBD1 agrees at 7 bases. This CDR3 region has 15 residues. V was clipped by 2 bases and J by 1 base; unmatched bases: 4. The CDR3 coding sequence is TGTGCCAGCAGTTTATACGGGACAGCGAACACTGAAGCTTTCTTT. It is translated as CASSLYGTANTEAFF.

This clonotype has just a few counts. The CDR3 DNA reads TGTGCCAGTACCGGGACTCCCCTTGGGAATCAGCCCCAGCATTTT. Residues: CASTGTPLGNQPQHF. The chain combines TRBV19 with TRBJ1-5; D may be TRBD1 (5 bases). The V end lost 7 bases, the J end lost 4 bases, and 17 bases lay between the germline ends. The CDR3 is 15 amino acids. Per germline, CDR1 LNHDA and CDR2 SQIVND (reference sequence).

Ten or more counts support this clonotype. V gene TRBV4-3 combines with J gene TRBJ2-6; 9 bases match TRBD1. The CDR3 spans 18 residues. From germline, CDR1 is LGHNA and CDR2 YSLEER. With V trimmed by 2 bases and J by 0 bases, 5 bases remained unmatched. The CDR3 nucleotides read TGCGCCAGCAGCCAAAACAGGGGGCCTGGCTCTGGGGCCAACGTCCTGACTTTC. Residues: CASSQNRGPGSGANVLTF.

The chain has TRBV6-2 or TRBV6-3 and TRBJ2-7; TRBD2 matches at 13 bases. The CDR3 is 17 amino acids. Germline V gene lookup returns CDR1 MNHEY and CDR2 SVGEGT. The V and J ends lost 7 bases and 3 bases, in that order; junction bases with no gene match: 12. The CDR3 DNA follows: TGTGCCAGCAACCTCGGACTAGCGGGAGTGGTTATCTACGAGCAGTACTTC. Translated: CASNLGLAGVVIYEQYF.

Only a few counts were recorded for this clonotype. V usage is TRBV20-1 and J usage is TRBJ2-5; 12 bases map to TRBD2. V trimming: 5 bases; J trimming: 3 bases; junction bases outside the gene matches: 7. The CDR3 sequence is 15 residues long. Looked up from germline, CDR1 is DFQATT and CDR2 is SNEGSKA (reference sequence). CDR3 in DNA: TGCAGTGCTCATGCTAGCGGGAGGGCCGAAGAGACCCAGTACTTC. Translated: CSAHASGRAEETQYF.

A few counts support this clonotype. CDR3 protein: CSARGTGRQETQYF. In DNA, the CDR3 is TGCAGTGCTAGAGGGACAGGTCGCCAAGAGACCCAGTACTTC. The rearrangement joins TRBV20-1 to TRBJ2-5; the match to TRBD1 covers 7 bases. The CDR3 length is 14 residues. The germline CDR1 and CDR2 sequences are DFQATT and SNEGSKA (reference sequence). The trim removed 1 base at V and 1 base at J, leaving 3 bases unmatched.

This clonotype has a count of ten or more. This rearrangement joins TRBV4-3 to TRBJ2-1, with 10 nucleotides matching TRBD2. Germline values: CDR1 LGHNA, CDR2 YSLEER. The CDR3 consists of 15 residues. The V segment lost 4 bases and the J segment 4 bases; nucleotides outside the gene matches: 4. The CDR3 loop reads CASSLLAGDYNEQFF. CDR3 nucleotide sequence: TGCGCCAGCAGCCTTCTAGCGGGAGATTACAATGAGCAGTTCTTC.

For the CDR3, the DNA is TGTGCCAGCACCCCAGACTCAGGGCCTTCCTCCTACGAGCAGTACTTC. Residues: CASTPDSGPSSYEQYF. The V gene is TRBV28, the J gene TRBJ2-7; weak D call: TRBD1 (5 bases). Trimming cost V 7 bases and J 0 bases, with 19 bases left between them. The CDR3 has 16 residues. Germline lookup yields CDR1 MDHEN and CDR2 SYDVKM.

The V gene is TRBV7-8, the J gene TRBJ2-1; 10 positions agree with TRBD2. From germline, CDR1 is SGHVS and CDR2 FQNEAQ. The V and J ends lost 2 bases and 6 bases, in that order; junction bases with no gene match: 13. This CDR3 is built from 18 residues. The CDR3 nucleotides are TGTGCCAGCAGCTTAACCCACGGCAGCGGGAGGGCCAGCAATGAGCAGTTCTTC. This encodes CASSLTHGSGRASNEQFF.

The rearrangement uses TRBV7-9 and TRBJ2-5; D possibly corresponds to TRBD1 (5 bases). This CDR3 region has 15 residues. CDR1 is SEHNR, CDR2 FQNEAQ, per germline (reference sequence). V was pared by 3 bases and J by 0 bases, with 11 bases between. CDR3 residues: CASSLYRPYQETQYF. The CDR3 region has the DNA TGTGCCAGCAGCTTGTACAGGCCGTACCAAGAGACCCAGTACTTC. Full variable domain (outside the CDR3, taken from reference TRBV7-9 and TRBJ2-5): DTGVSQNPRHKITKRGQNVTFRCDPISEHNRLYWYRQTLGQGPEFLTYFQNEAQLEKSRLLSDRFSAERPKGSFSTLEIQRTEQGDSAMYLCASSLYRPYQETQYFGPGTRLLVL.

V and J are TRBV7-9 and TRBJ2-4, with a tentative D call TRBD1 (6 bases). Germline V gene sequence: CDR1 SEHNR, CDR2 FQNEAQ (reference sequence). This CDR3 is built from 14 residues. Trimming removed 5 bases from V and 5 bases from J, with 13 bases in between. DNA for the CDR3: TGTGCCAGCAGCCTCGCACAGGGAGAAAACATTCAGTACTTC. It is translated as CASSLAQGENIQYF.

In this sample, this clonotype turned up a few times. The chain carries TRBV18 and TRBJ2-1, with D possibly being TRBD1 (7 bases). The CDR3 extends over 17 amino acids. V lost 2 bases to trimming and J lost 6 bases, with 20 bases between them. Germline V gene data show CDR1 as KGHSH and CDR2 as LQKENI. This chain's CDR3 is CASSPVPGTQGGNEQFF. In DNA, the CDR3 is TGTGCCAGCTCACCAGTACCCGGAACCCAGGGGGGCAATGAGCAGTTCTTC.

The genes are TRBV7-6 and TRBJ2-7; D may be TRBD1 (6 bases). The CDR3 is 14 amino acids. V lost 1 base, J lost 3 bases, and 10 bases lay in between. Germline V gene lookup returns CDR1 SGHVS and CDR2 FNYEAQ. This CDR3 reads CASSLDQGSYEQYF. The CDR3 DNA is TGTGCCAGCAGCTTAGATCAGGGGAGCTACGAGCAGTACTTC. Based on the CDR3 plus reference TRBV7-6 and TRBJ2-7, the full variable domain is GAGVSQSPRYKVTKRGQDVALRCDPISGHVSLYWYRQALGQGPEFLTYFNYEAQQDKSGLPNDRFSAERPEGSISTLTIQRTEQRDSAMYRCASSLDQGSYEQYFGPGTRLTVT.

Only a few counts were recorded for this clonotype. J is TRBJ2-2 and V is TRBV5-1; 7 bases fit TRBD2. V was clipped by 3 bases and J by 3 bases; unmatched bases: 14. The germline gives CDR1 SGHRS, CDR2 YFSETQ. The CDR3 covers 18 residues. The CDR3 protein is CASSYASLAITDTGELFF. In DNA form, the CDR3 reads TGCGCCAGCAGCTACGCCTCACTAGCGATTACCGACACCGGGGAGCTGTTTTTT.

This clonotype has more than one count but fewer than ten. V and J are TRBV9 and TRBJ2-7, with D possibly being TRBD2 (6 bases). This CDR3 is built from 15 residues. Per germline, CDR1 SGDLS and CDR2 YYNGEE. Between the trimmed V and J ends, which lost 0 bases and 0 bases, there was a span of 10 bases. The CDR3 region is CASSVGRDSSYEQYF. As DNA, the CDR3 is TGTGCCAGCAGCGTAGGGAGGGATAGCTCCTACGAGCAGTACTTC.

This clonotype was detected only a few times. This chain connects TRBV20-1 to TRBJ2-3, with 8 bases lining up with TRBD2. Germline loops: CDR1 DFQATT, CDR2 SNEGSKA (reference sequence). CDR3 size: 18 residues. The V segment lost 5 bases and the J segment 0 bases; nucleotides outside the gene matches: 16. The CDR3 DNA sequence: TGCAGTGCTTGTTGGACTAGCCGGTGGGACATGAGCACAGATACGCAGTATTTT. The encoded protein is CSACWTSRWDMSTDTQYF.

In its sample, this clonotype was seen a few times. The chain has TRBV6-2 or TRBV6-3 and TRBJ2-3, with D tentatively TRBD1 or TRBD2 (5 bases each). The CDR3 is 17 amino acids. V lost 7 bases and J lost 3, with 23 bases in between. CDR1 MNHEY and CDR2 SVGEGT come from the germline V gene. CDR3 region: CASTTPGPGFWTDTQYF. The CDR3 DNA follows: TGTGCCAGCACCACACCGGGACCCGGCTTTTGGACAGATACGCAGTATTTT.

This sequence joins TRBV10-3 and TRBJ2-3; the D is unclear. Trimming removed 1 base from V and 1 base from J, with 15 bases in between. This CDR3 is 17 amino acids long. Germline CDR1 reads ENHRY; CDR2 reads SYGVKD. Written as DNA, the CDR3 is TGTGCCATCAGTGAGTTGACCACAGCACTTGGCACAGATACGCAGTATTTT. Residues: CAISELTTALGTDTQYF.

This clonotype appeared a few times. The chain employs TRBV24-1 and TRBJ2-4; 11 bases map to TRBD2. Germline V gene lookup returns CDR1 KGHDR and CDR2 SFDVKD. This CDR3 is 17 amino acids long. J lost 4 bases, V lost 2 bases, and 6 bases had no gene match. The chain's CDR3 is CATSDSHVAGGKNIQYF. For the CDR3, the DNA is TGTGCCACCAGTGATTCCCACGTAGCGGGAGGGAAAAACATTCAGTACTTC.